Listed here are 9 T cell receptor beta chains from one sample, sequenced in a study of cytomegalovirus exposure and HLA in healthy donors. The PCR used 60 Vbeta and 13 Jbeta primers. Assay: immunoSEQ multiplex PCR; the TCRdb copy retains only in-frame clones and omits some. The table includes over 150,000 clones, more than 70% detected once. Sequences were obtained from PBMCs. These receptors all stem from a boy younger than 10 in good health and CMV-seronegative.

The rearrangement links TRBV29-1 to TRBJ2-2; TRBD1 agrees at 9 bases. Germline values: CDR1 SQVTM, CDR2 ANQGSEA. CDR3 length: 14 residues. V gave up 6 bases and J gave up 3 bases; unmatched junction bases: 5. CDR3 amino acids: CSVSGTGYTGELFF. The CDR3 region has the DNA TGCAGCGTATCCGGGACAGGGTACACCGGGGAGCTGTTTTTT.

In DNA form, the CDR3 reads TGTGCCAGCTCACCAGGGAGGGGCTATGGCTACACCTTC. Protein sequence: CASSPGRGYGYTF. The V gene is TRBV18, the J gene TRBJ1-2; maybe TRBD1 (5 bases). V dropped 2 bases and J dropped 4 bases, with 8 bases sitting between them. Germline V lookup: CDR1 KGHSH, CDR2 LQKENI. The CDR3 is 13 residues long. The full variable domain, its missing parts supplied by reference TRBV18 and TRBJ1-2, is NAGVMQNPRHLVRRRGQEARLRCSPMKGHSHVYWYRQLPEEGLKFMVYLQKENIIDESGMPKERFSAEFPKEGPSILRIQQVVRGDSAAYFCASSPGRGYGYTFGSGTRLTVV.

V and J are TRBV6-1 and TRBJ1-3, with a tentative D call TRBD1 (5 bases). The CDR3 is 14 amino acids. Germline V gene sequence: CDR1 MNHNS, CDR2 SASEGT. Trimming removed 0 bases from V and 4 bases from J, with 7 bases in between. CDR3 in DNA: TGTGCCAGCAGTGAAGCAGGGGAAGGAAACACCATATATTTT. Translation gives CASSEAGEGNTIYF.

The chain has TRBV4-1 and TRBJ2-1; a weak D match, TRBD2 (5 bases). This CDR3 is built from 17 residues. From germline, CDR1 is MGHRA and CDR2 YSYEKL. The V gene lost 1 base and the J gene lost 8 bases, with 21 bases spanning the gap. The CDR3 here is CASSQVGREIGGDEQFF. DNA for the CDR3: TGCGCCAGCAGCCAAGTGGGCCGGGAAATCGGTGGGGATGAGCAGTTCTTC.

The rearrangement links TRBV5-6 to TRBJ2-7; 10 bases match TRBD2. Germline CDR1 SGHDT, CDR2 YYEEEE. Trimming took 0 bases from V and 3 from J; bases not matched to a gene: 3. The CDR3 has 15 amino acids. The CDR3 DNA reads TGTGCCAGCAGCTTGGGTAGCGGGGGGCTCTACGAGCAGTACTTC. This gives the protein CASSLGSGGLYEQYF.

The chain couples TRBV6-5 to TRBJ2-6; D gene uncertain. Trimming left V 10 bases short and J 13 bases short, with 14 bases between. Germline assignment: CDR1 MNHEY and CDR2 SVGAGI. The CDR3 consists of 11 residues. Written as DNA, the CDR3 is TGTGCCACCTTTCTTTCCGGGGTCCTGACTTTC. Its protein is CATFLSGVLTF.

V is TRBV28 and J is TRBJ2-2; TRBD2 aligns across 11 bases. This CDR3 comprises 16 residues. CDR1 is MDHEN and CDR2 is SYDVKM in the germline V gene. J lost 7 bases, V lost 6 bases, and 10 bases had no gene match. The CDR3 loop is CASSLTSGGFSGELFF. The CDR3, as DNA: TGTGCCAGCAGCCTTACTAGCGGGGGCTTTAGCGGGGAGCTGTTTTTT.

CDR3 residues: CASGQGWQPQHF. CDR3 sequence (DNA): TGTGCCAGCGGACAGGGGTGGCAGCCCCAGCATTTT. V is TRBV28 and J is TRBJ1-5; 9 bases are a match to TRBD1. Germline-derived CDR1 and CDR2 are MDHEN and SYDVKM. V lost 8 bases to trimming and J lost 7 bases; unmatched junction nucleotides: 3. CDR3 length: 12 amino acids. Supplemented by reference TRBV28 and TRBJ1-5, the full variable domain reads DVKVTQSSRYLVKRTGEKVFLECVQDMDHENMFWYRQDPGLGLRLIYFSYDVKMKEKGDIPEGYSVSREKKERFSLILESASTNQTSMYLCASGQGWQPQHFGDGTRLSIL.

J is TRBJ2-7 and V is TRBV28; D unclear. The V and J ends lost 6 bases and 0 bases respectively, with 15 bases between them. This CDR3 has 15 residues. CDR1 is MDHEN, CDR2 SYDVKM, per germline. CDR3 DNA sequence: TGTGCCAGCAGGCGTGATATCACAGCCTCCTACGAGCAGTACTTC. As protein: CASRRDITASYEQYF.